The subject of this entry is one TCR beta chain. These data come from a study of blood T cell repertoires in COVID-19. Study background: Samples taken during acute and convalescent COVID-19 were collected in the United States, Italy and Spain. T cells, B-cell-depleted T cells, or PBMCs supplied cDNA or gDNA.

With 6 bases clipped from V and 9 bases from J, the junction kept 8 bases outside the gene matches. Per germline, CDR1 SGHDN and CDR2 FVKESK. The CDR3 has 14 amino acids. Here immunoSEQ multiplex PCR was the method, and the copy in TCRdb shows in-frame clones only, minus some. The top ten clones hold about 1.8% of a sample with roughly 400,000 clones, roughly nine tenths of them seen once. Sequenced: PBMCs or T cells enriched from blood (not recorded which). The rearrangement uses TRBV14 and TRBJ1-6; 7 bases fit TRBD1. The receptor was isolated from a woman between 25 and 40 years old who had recovered from COVID-19. The CDR3 sequence: CASSFDRDVSPLHF. DNA for the CDR3: TGTGCCAGCAGTTTCGACAGGGATGTTTCACCCCTCCACTTT.